This TCR beta chain was identified in a study of regulatory T cells in long-lasting Graves disease. This clonotype was seen repeatedly, ten times or more. According to the study, TCR beta libraries were built with iRepertoire HTBI primers and CDR3-region Arm-PCR. TCRdb called the multiplex PCR reads again in MiXCR, with one record for every CDR3 protein. This table has roughly 400,000 distinct CDR3 sequences, approximately 16% appearing once. Time point meaning: newly diagnosed GD, antithyroid drugs for less than 3 months. The TCR library was made from RNA that had been extracted from PBMCs in TRIzol. Germline CDR1 MDHEN, CDR2 SYDVKM. The V end lost 6 bases, the J end lost 1 base, and 15 bases lay between the germline ends. The CDR3 runs to 15 residues. The same specimen was also included in a second study, on T cells in Graves' hyperthyroidism and ophthalmopathy.

The chain carries TRBV28 and TRBJ1-1; maybe TRBD1 (6 bases). The sequencing used peripheral blood mononuclear cells (PBMCs), collected at new diagnosis, from a patient treated with antithyroid drugs. The TCR originated in a woman in her forties with Graves disease. CDR3 sequence: CASRISGTSNTEAFF. In DNA, the CDR3 is TGTGCCAGCAGGATTTCCGGGACATCGAACACTGAAGCTTTCTTT.